This T cell receptor beta chain was retrieved from a study of T-cell memory formation after mild COVID-19. Study summary: There were largely donor-specific TCR clusters. Study observations and caveats: Shrinking CD4+ clones resided mostly in CM and EM, and CD8+ ones in EMRA. Unconfirmed was the SARS-CoV-2 specificity of second-wave clones that peaked on day 37.

Germline-derived CDR1 and CDR2 are SGHTA and FQGNSA. Trimming stripped 1 base from V and 7 bases from J, with 8 bases between. The CDR3 extends over 13 amino acids. One entry per CDR3 protein, called by TCRdb with MiXCR from the 5' RACE reads. The table lists 470,000 or so distinct CDR3 sequences, 20% to 25% of them singletons, with around 12% in the top ten. This clonotype was counted many times. Its antigen is unidentified. The sequence was obtained from an adult woman who had mild COVID-19 (a few samples of this study predate the infection). Cell type and time point are not known. The sequencing sample was made of PBMCs or a T cell subset sorted from them (not recorded which). The chain carries TRBV7-2 and TRBJ2-1, with D possibly matching TRBD2 (6 bases). The CDR3 DNA reads as TGTGCCAGCAGCTTAGGACTAGAAAATGAGCAGTTCTTC. Protein product: CASSLGLENEQFF.